Listed here are 22 T cell receptor beta chains from one sample, sequenced in a study of blood T cell repertoires in COVID-19. The method was immunoSEQ multiplex PCR; TCRdb's version includes in-frame clones alone and lacks a portion of them. Here the sample spans 90,000 or so clones, around 88% being singletons. Sequenced material: peripheral blood. The source of these receptors is a man in his 60s with acute or convalescent COVID-19.

The chain combines TRBV10-3 with TRBJ1-6; 11 nucleotides align to TRBD1. V dropped 0 bases and J dropped 6; count of bases not matched to a gene: 4. The CDR3 totals 17 residues. Germline V gives CDR1 ENHRY, CDR2 SYGVKD. The CDR3 DNA follows: TGTGCCATCAGTGAGTCCGGACAGGGGGCGAGTAATTCACCCCTCCACTTT. This sequence encodes CAISESGQGASNSPLHF.

The V call is TRBV3-1 (or the pseudogene TRBV3-2), the J call TRBJ2-6; D is unclear. V was pared by 5 bases and J by 2 bases, with 7 bases between. Germline V CDR1 and CDR2: LGHDT, YNNKEL (reference sequence). The CDR3 runs 14 residues. The CDR3 region is CASSVVAGANVLTF. In nucleotides, the CDR3 is TGTGCCAGCAGCGTAGTTGCTGGGGCCAACGTCCTGACTTTC.

The chain uses TRBV5-4 and TRBJ2-2, with TRBD2 matching 12 bases. CDR3 length: 16 residues. V trimming: 4 bases; J trimming: 7 bases; junction bases outside the gene matches: 8. Germline V lookup: CDR1 SGHNT, CDR2 YYREEE (reference sequence). As DNA, the CDR3 is TGTGCCAGCAGCCTGGCTAGCGGGGGGGCCCTCGGGGAGCTGTTTTTT. It yields the protein CASSLASGGALGELFF. Using reference TRBV5-4 and TRBJ2-2 for the parts outside the CDR3, the full variable domain is ETGVTQSPTHLIKTRGQQVTLRCSSQSGHNTVSWYQQALGQGPQFIFQYYREEENGRGNFPPRFSGLQFPNYSSELNVNALELDDSALYLCASSLASGGALGELFFGEGSRLTVL.

This clone appeared a single time. J is TRBJ2-7 and V is TRBV12-3 or TRBV12-4; D not certain. Trimming removed 2 bases from V and 4 bases from J, with 9 bases in between. The CDR3 loop spans 13 amino acids. DNA for the CDR3: TGTGCCAGCAGTTTATTCGGAGAGTACGAGCAGTACTTC. The encoded protein is CASSLFGEYEQYF.

The genes are TRBV10-1 and TRBJ2-7; TRBD1 agrees at 8 bases. The V gene's germline CDR1 is WNHNN and CDR2 SYGVQD (reference sequence). Trimming removed 8 bases from V and 6 bases from J; junction bases left unmatched: 6. The CDR3 contains 12 residues. CDR3 region: CASGRTGSEQYF. DNA of the CDR3: TGCGCCAGCGGAAGGACAGGGTCCGAGCAGTACTTC.

This clone was seen only once. This sequence joins TRBV20-1 and TRBJ2-1; 12 bases match TRBD2. CDR3 length: 16 residues. V lost 3 bases, J lost 6 bases, and 9 bases stayed unmatched. Germline loops: CDR1 DFQATT, CDR2 SNEGSKA (reference sequence). The CDR3 reads CSASGGSSGRANEQFF. Written as DNA, the CDR3 is TGCAGTGCTAGTGGCGGGTCTAGCGGGAGGGCCAATGAGCAGTTCTTC.

The chain is built from TRBV30 and TRBJ1-1, with D unclear. The CDR3 loop spans 14 amino acids. Trimming shortened V by 2 bases and J by 4 bases, and 14 bases separated the two germline ends. Looked up from germline, CDR1 is GTSNPN and CDR2 is SVGIG (reference sequence). The CDR3 is CAWSLRKRGTEAFF. DNA of the CDR3: TGTGCCTGGAGTCTTAGAAAGCGGGGCACTGAAGCTTTCTTT.

The chain has TRBV30 and TRBJ1-2; 7 positions agree with TRBD1. CDR3 length: 15 amino acids. Trimming took 0 bases from V and 6 from J; bases not matched to a gene: 10. Germline lookup yields CDR1 GTSNPN and CDR2 SVGIG (reference sequence). CDR3: CAWSVLAGGRNGYTF. In DNA form, the CDR3 reads TGTGCCTGGAGTGTTCTGGCAGGGGGGAGGAATGGCTACACCTTC.

The J gene is TRBJ2-2, the V gene TRBV2; weak D call: TRBD1 (6 bases). The CDR3 totals 13 residues. Germline loops: CDR1 SNHLY, CDR2 FYNNEI. V was shortened by 6 bases and J by 4 bases, with 9 bases between the two germline ends. The CDR3 coding sequence is TGTGCCAGCAGCGGACAGCTCACCGGGGAGCTGTTTTTT. Translated, it gives CASSGQLTGELFF.

The chain combines TRBV18 with TRBJ2-5; D remains ambiguous. Trimming shortened V by 0 bases and J by 0 bases, and 8 bases separated the two germline ends. The CDR3 extends over 15 amino acids. CDR1 and CDR2 from the germline V gene are KGHSH and LQKENI. As DNA, the CDR3 is TGTGCCAGCTCACCACCGAGCCGCTACCAAGAGACCCAGTACTTC. Its protein is CASSPPSRYQETQYF. Supplemented by reference TRBV18 and TRBJ2-5, the full variable domain reads NAGVMQNPRHLVRRRGQEARLRCSPMKGHSHVYWYRQLPEEGLKFMVYLQKENIIDESGMPKERFSAEFPKEGPSILRIQQVVRGDSAAYFCASSPPSRYQETQYFGPGTRLLVL.

This chain uses TRBV6-5 with TRBJ1-1, with D perhaps matching TRBD1 (5 bases). Trimming removed 6 bases from V and 3 bases from J, with 11 bases in between. In germline, CDR1 is MNHEY, CDR2 SVGAGI. CDR3 length: 13 amino acids. The CDR3, as DNA: TGTGCCAGCAGCCAAGTCAGGGACACTGAAGCTTTCTTT. It translates to CASSQVRDTEAFF.

The gene calls are TRBV12-5 and TRBJ2-5; 7 bases are a match to TRBD2. Germline CDR1 reads LGHNT; CDR2 reads FRNRAP. V lost 2 bases and J lost 5; bases outside the gene matches: 11. This CDR3 has 16 amino acids. CDR3 DNA: TGTGCTAGTGGTTTGATAGTGAAGCGGGGTGGGGAGACCCAGTACTTC. Amino acid sequence: CASGLIVKRGGETQYF.

This clone was seen a handful of times. This rearrangement joins TRBV18 to TRBJ1-2; 7 nucleotides align to TRBD1. The CDR3 is 14 amino acids. After removal of 3 bases from V and 5 bases from J, the junction contained 6 bases not matched to a gene. Germline CDR1 and CDR2: KGHSH and LQKENI. CDR3 loop: CASSPQGGTYGYTF. CDR3 coding DNA: TGTGCCAGCTCACCCCAGGGGGGCACTTATGGCTACACCTTC.

V and J are TRBV9 and TRBJ2-5, with 14 bases aligning to TRBD2. The CDR3 extends over 19 amino acids. The V gene's germline CDR1 is SGDLS and CDR2 YYNGEE. The V segment lost 2 bases and the J segment 2 bases; nucleotides outside the gene matches: 11. The CDR3 bases are TGTGCCAGCAGCGTCGCCTTTCCGGGACTAGCGGGGGTACAAGAGACCCAGTACTTC. This encodes CASSVAFPGLAGVQETQYF.

The V call is TRBV14, the J call TRBJ1-6; the D is unclear. The CDR3 spans 16 residues. Germline V CDR1 and CDR2: SGHDN, FVKESK. The V end was cut by 1 base, the J end by 9 bases, with 16 bases between. DNA for the CDR3: TGTGCCAGCAGCCAAGGGCAGACACTTTATCCTTCACCCCTCCACTTT. It codes for CASSQGQTLYPSPLHF.

This clone showed up just once. V gene TRBV5-1 combines with J gene TRBJ2-1; 9 nucleotides line up with TRBD1. The CDR3 is 15 amino acids. The J segment lost 9 bases and the V segment lost 3 bases, leaving 10 bases of the junction unmatched. CDR1 is SGHRS, CDR2 YFSETQ, per germline. This CDR3 is CASSSTGTGLSEQFF. CDR3 bases: TGCGCCAGCAGCTCTACCGGGACAGGGTTGAGTGAGCAGTTCTTC.

This sequence joins TRBV27 and TRBJ1-6; D perhaps matches TRBD1 (6 bases). This CDR3 comprises 16 residues. The ends were cut back, 2 bases at V and 9 bases at J, with 17 bases in the middle. Germline V gene lookup returns CDR1 MNHEY and CDR2 SMNVEV (reference sequence). The CDR3 sequence: CASSLSQGGRGSPLHF. DNA of the CDR3: TGTGCCAGCAGTTTAAGCCAAGGTGGCAGGGGTTCACCCCTCCACTTT.

This clone was seen only once. V gene TRBV7-6 combines with J gene TRBJ2-1, with TRBD1 matching 12 bases. The CDR3 is 16 amino acids. V dropped 1 base and J dropped 6; count of bases not matched to a gene: 4. CDR1 is SGHVS and CDR2 is FNYEAQ in the germline V gene. The CDR3, as DNA: TGTGCCAGCAGCTTAGTATCGGGACAGGGGGCCAATGAGCAGTTCTTC. Amino acids: CASSLVSGQGANEQFF.

This clone was counted a few times. The rearrangement links TRBV5-1 to TRBJ2-1; TRBD1 is a possible D gene (5 bases). CDR1 SGHRS and CDR2 YFSETQ come from the germline V gene. Trimming removed 2 bases from V and 4 bases from J, with 16 bases in between. The CDR3 is made up of 16 amino acids. The CDR3 is CASSLGDSQPYNEQFF. In DNA, the CDR3 is TGCGCCAGCAGCTTAGGAGACAGCCAACCATACAATGAGCAGTTCTTC.

V and J are TRBV6-5 and TRBJ1-5; D is undetermined. V gave up 0 bases and J gave up 4 bases, with 13 bases separating them. This CDR3 spans 16 amino acids. Germline V lookup: CDR1 MNHEY, CDR2 SVGAGI. The CDR3 here is CASSYSGPGSNQPQHF. CDR3 nucleotides: TGTGCCAGCAGTTACTCTGGGCCAGGCTCTAATCAGCCCCAGCATTTT.

The chain uses TRBV29-1 and TRBJ2-7, with TRBD2 identical over 13 bases. This CDR3 is 17 amino acids long. J gave up 3 bases and V 4 bases, and 12 bases lay outside the gene matches. Germline V gene lookup returns CDR1 SQVTM and CDR2 ANQGSEA. CDR3 bases: TGCAGCGTTGGCTCTTCTCGGACTAGCGGGGGACTCTACGAGCAGTACTTC. Translating gives CSVGSSRTSGGLYEQYF.

The chain has TRBV12-3 or TRBV12-4 and TRBJ1-1, with D uncertain. The CDR3 is made up of 13 amino acids. V was shortened by 6 bases and J by 5 bases, with 13 bases between the two germline ends. CDR3 bases: TGTGCCAGCAGGACCCGGGGAGGGACTGAAGCTTTCTTT. Amino acids: CASRTRGGTEAFF.